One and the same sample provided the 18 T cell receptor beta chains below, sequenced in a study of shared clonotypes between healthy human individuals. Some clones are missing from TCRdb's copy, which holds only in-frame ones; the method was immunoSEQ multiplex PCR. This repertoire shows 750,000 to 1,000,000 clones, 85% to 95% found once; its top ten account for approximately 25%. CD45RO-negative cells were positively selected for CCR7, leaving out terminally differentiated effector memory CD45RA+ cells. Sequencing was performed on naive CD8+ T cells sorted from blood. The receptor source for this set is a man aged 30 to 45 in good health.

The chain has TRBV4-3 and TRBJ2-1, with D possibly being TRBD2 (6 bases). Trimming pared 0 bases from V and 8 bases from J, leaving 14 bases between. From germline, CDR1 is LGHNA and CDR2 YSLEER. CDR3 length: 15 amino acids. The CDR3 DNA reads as TGCGCCAGCAGCCAAGATTTCGCTAGCGTACATGAGCAGTTCTTC. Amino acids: CASSQDFASVHEQFF.

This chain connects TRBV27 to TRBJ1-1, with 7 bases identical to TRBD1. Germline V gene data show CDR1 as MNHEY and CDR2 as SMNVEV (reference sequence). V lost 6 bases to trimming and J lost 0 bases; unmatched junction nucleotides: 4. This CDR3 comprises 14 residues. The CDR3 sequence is CASRDGTVNTEAFF. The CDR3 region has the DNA TGTGCCAGCAGGGACGGGACAGTGAACACTGAAGCTTTCTTT.

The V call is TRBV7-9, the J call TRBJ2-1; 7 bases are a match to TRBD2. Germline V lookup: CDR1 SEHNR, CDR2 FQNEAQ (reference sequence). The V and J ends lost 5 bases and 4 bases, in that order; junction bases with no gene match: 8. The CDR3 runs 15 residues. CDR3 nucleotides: TGTGCCAGCAGCCAAAGGCTAGCGGCTTACAATGAGCAGTTCTTC. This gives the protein CASSQRLAAYNEQFF. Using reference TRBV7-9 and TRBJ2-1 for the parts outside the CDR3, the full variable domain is DTGVSQNPRHKITKRGQNVTFRCDPISEHNRLYWYRQTLGQGPEFLTYFQNEAQLEKSRLLSDRFSAERPKGSFSTLEIQRTEQGDSAMYLCASSQRLAAYNEQFFGPGTRLTVL.

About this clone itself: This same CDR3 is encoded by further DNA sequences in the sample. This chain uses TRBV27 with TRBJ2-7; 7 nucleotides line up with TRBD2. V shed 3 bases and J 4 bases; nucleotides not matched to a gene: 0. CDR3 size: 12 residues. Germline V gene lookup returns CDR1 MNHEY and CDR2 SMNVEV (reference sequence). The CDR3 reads CASSFSGYEQYF. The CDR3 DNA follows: TGTGCCAGCAGTTTTAGCGGGTACGAGCAGTACTTC.

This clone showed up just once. The CDR3 here is CASSSRDRVYEQYF. In DNA form, the CDR3 reads TGTGCCAGCAGCTCTCGGGACAGGGTCTACGAGCAGTACTTC. The chain couples TRBV11-1 to TRBJ2-7; 9 bases are a match to TRBD1. V dropped 4 bases and J dropped 3; count of bases not matched to a gene: 4. The CDR3 is made up of 14 amino acids. In germline, CDR1 is SGHAT, CDR2 FQDESV (reference sequence).

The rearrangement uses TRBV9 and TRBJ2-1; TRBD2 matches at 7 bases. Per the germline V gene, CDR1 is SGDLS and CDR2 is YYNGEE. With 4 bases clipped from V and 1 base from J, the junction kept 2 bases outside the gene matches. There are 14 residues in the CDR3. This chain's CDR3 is CASSRGDSYNEQFF. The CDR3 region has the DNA TGTGCCAGCAGCCGGGGGGATTCCTACAATGAGCAGTTCTTC.

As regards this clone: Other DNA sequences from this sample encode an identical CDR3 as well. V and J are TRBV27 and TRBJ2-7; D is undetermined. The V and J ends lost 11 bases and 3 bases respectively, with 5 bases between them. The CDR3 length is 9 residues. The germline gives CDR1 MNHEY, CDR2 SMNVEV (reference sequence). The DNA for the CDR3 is TGTGCCGCTGGCTACGAGCAGTACTTC. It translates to CAAGYEQYF.

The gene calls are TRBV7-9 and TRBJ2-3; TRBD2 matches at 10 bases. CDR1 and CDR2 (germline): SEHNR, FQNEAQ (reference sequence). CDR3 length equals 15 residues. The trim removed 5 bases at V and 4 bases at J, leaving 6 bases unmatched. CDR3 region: CASSPASGRSDTQYF. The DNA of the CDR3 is TGTGCCAGCAGCCCCGCTAGCGGGAGATCAGATACGCAGTATTTT.

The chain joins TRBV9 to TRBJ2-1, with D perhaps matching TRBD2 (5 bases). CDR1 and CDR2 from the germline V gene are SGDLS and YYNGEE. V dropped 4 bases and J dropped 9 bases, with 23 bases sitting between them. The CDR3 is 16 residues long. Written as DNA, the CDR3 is TGTGCCAGCAGCCCGACGGACTCATTCGCTATGGGTGAGCAGTTCTTC. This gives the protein CASSPTDSFAMGEQFF. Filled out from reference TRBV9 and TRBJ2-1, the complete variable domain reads DSGVTQTPKHLITATGQRVTLRCSPRSGDLSVYWYQQSLDQGLQFLIQYYNGEERAKGNILERFSAQQFPDLHSELNLSSLELGDSALYFCASSPTDSFAMGEQFFGPGTRLTVL.

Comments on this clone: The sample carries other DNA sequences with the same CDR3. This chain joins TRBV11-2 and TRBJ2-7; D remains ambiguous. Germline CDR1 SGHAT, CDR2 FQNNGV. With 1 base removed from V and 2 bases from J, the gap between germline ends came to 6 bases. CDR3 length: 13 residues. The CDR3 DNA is TGTGCCAGCAGCTTAGGGATAGCCTACGAGCAGTACTTC. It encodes CASSLGIAYEQYF.

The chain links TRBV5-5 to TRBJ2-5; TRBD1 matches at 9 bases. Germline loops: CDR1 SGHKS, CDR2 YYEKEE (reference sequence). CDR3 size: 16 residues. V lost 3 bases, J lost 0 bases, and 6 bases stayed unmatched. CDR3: CASSSTTGGYQETQYF. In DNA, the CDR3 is TGTGCCAGCAGCTCCACGACAGGGGGATACCAAGAGACCCAGTACTTC.

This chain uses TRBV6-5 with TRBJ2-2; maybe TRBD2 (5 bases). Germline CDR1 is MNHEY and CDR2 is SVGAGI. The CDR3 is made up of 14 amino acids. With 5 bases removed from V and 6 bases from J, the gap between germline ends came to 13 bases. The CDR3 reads CASSQPSTPGELFF. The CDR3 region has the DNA TGTGCCAGCAGTCAGCCTAGCACCCCCGGGGAGCTGTTTTTT.

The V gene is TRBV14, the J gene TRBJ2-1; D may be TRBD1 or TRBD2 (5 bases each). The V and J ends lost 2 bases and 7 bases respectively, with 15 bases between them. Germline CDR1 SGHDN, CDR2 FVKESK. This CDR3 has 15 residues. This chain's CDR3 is CASSQQGTAWNEQFF. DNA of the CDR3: TGTGCCAGCAGCCAACAAGGGACGGCTTGGAATGAGCAGTTCTTC.

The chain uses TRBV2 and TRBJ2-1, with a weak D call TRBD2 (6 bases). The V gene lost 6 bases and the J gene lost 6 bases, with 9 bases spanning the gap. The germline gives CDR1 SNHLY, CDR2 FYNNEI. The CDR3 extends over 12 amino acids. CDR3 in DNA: TGTGCCAGCAGGGGGACTGTCAATGAGCAGTTCTTC. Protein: CASRGTVNEQFF.

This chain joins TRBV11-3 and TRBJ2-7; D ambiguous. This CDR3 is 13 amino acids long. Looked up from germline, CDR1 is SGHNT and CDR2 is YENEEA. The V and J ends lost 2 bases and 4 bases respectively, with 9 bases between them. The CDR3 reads CASSLRSSYEQYF. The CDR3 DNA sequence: TGTGCCAGCAGCTTACGCTCCAGTTACGAGCAGTACTTC. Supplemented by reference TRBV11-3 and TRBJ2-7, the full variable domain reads EAGVVQSPRYKIIEKKQPVAFWCNPISGHNTLYWYLQNLGQGPELLIRYENEEAVDDSQLPKDRFSAERLKGVDSTLKIQPAELGDSAVYLCASSLRSSYEQYFGPGTRLTVT.

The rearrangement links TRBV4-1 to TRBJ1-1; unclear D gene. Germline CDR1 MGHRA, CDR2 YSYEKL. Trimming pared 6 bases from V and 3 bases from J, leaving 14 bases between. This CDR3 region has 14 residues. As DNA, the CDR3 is TGCGCCAGCAGAATCATAGGTACGGACACTGAAGCTTTCTTT. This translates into CASRIIGTDTEAFF.

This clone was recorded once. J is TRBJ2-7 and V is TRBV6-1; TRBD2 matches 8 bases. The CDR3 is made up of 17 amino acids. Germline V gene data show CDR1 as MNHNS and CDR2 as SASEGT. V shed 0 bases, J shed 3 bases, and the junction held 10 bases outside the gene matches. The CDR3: CASSEALLSSGLYEQYF. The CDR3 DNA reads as TGTGCCAGCAGTGAAGCGCTTCTGTCTAGCGGGCTCTACGAGCAGTACTTC.

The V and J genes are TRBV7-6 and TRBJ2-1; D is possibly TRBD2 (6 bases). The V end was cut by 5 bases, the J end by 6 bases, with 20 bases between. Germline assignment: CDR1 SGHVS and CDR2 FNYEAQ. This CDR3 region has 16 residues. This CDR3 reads CASSRYIAQRANEQFF. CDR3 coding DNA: TGTGCCAGCAGCCGCTATATCGCACAGCGGGCCAATGAGCAGTTCTTC.